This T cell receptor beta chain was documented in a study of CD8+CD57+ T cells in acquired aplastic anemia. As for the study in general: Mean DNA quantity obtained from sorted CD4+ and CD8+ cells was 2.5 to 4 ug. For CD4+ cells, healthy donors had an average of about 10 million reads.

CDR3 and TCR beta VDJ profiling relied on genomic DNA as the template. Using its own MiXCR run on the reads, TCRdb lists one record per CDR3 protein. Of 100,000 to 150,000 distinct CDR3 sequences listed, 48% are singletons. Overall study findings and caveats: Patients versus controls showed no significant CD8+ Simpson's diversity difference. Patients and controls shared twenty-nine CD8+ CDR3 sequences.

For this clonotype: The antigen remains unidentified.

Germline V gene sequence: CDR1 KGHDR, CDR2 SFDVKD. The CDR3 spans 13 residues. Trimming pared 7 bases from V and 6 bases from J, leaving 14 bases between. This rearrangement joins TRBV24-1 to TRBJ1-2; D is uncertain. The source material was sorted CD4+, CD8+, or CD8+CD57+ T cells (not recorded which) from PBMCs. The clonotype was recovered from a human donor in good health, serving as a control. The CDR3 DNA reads TGTGCCACCAGCGGTGGGCAGTACGATGGCTACACCTTC. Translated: CATSGGQYDGYTF.